These 32 T cell receptor beta chains share one sample of origin, sequenced in a study of blood T cell repertoires in COVID-19 (dated by TCRdb to the early 2020s). The method behind the library was the immunoSEQ multiplex PCR assay. TCRdb's version of the immuneACCESS table is confined to in-frame rearrangements and falls short of the full clone set. An unresolved V gene accounts for under half of the shortfall where checked; the remainder is of unknown origin. This sample gives fewer than 95,000 clones in total; 84% of them show up just once. In total, the top ten clones hold 10% to 15% of the sample. Sequenced: peripheral blood. These receptors were taken from a human donor in a cohort sampled during active COVID-19.

This clone was observed a few times. The chain uses TRBV24-1 and TRBJ2-3; D uncertain. V was shortened by 3 bases and J by 7 bases, with 7 bases between the two germline ends. Germline V gives CDR1 KGHDR, CDR2 SFDVKD. The CDR3 length is 12 residues. The DNA of the CDR3 is TGTGCCACCAGTGATAGCGTAAATACGCAGTATTTT. Its protein is CATSDSVNTQYF.

Only one count was recorded for this clone. The chain recombines TRBV19 with TRBJ2-3; 8 positions agree with TRBD2. Trimming cost V 1 base and J 1 base; bases outside gene matches: 4. The CDR3 has 16 amino acids. CDR1 and CDR2 (germline): LNHDA, SQIVND (reference sequence). This CDR3 reads CASSIVSSGGTDTQYF. In DNA form, the CDR3 reads TGTGCCAGTAGTATAGTGAGTAGCGGGGGCACAGATACGCAGTATTTT. The full variable domain, in which reference TRBV19 and TRBJ2-3 provide the parts outside the CDR3, is DGGITQSPKYLFRKEGQNVTLSCEQNLNHDAMYWYRQDPGQGLRLIYYSQIVNDFQKGDIAEGYSVSREKKESFPLTVTSAQKNPTAFYLCASSIVSSGGTDTQYFGPGTRLTVL.

The chain uses TRBV6-1 and TRBJ1-2; 7 bases are shared with TRBD1. Germline V CDR1 and CDR2: MNHNS, SASEGT. The V gene end was trimmed by 0 bases and the J gene end by 10 bases; junction bases not matched to a gene: 11. The CDR3 has 15 residues. The CDR3 protein is CASSEAGQTSDPYTF. CDR3 in DNA: TGTGCCAGCAGTGAAGCGGGACAGACCTCGGACCCCTACACCTTC.

The gene calls are TRBV7-8 and TRBJ1-1; TRBD1 matches at 7 bases. In germline, CDR1 is SGHVS, CDR2 FQNEAQ. The CDR3 extends over 15 amino acids. V gave up 5 bases and J gave up 4 bases; unmatched junction bases: 10. CDR3 sequence: CASSPRQGRITEAFF. The CDR3 nucleotides are TGTGCCAGCAGCCCCCGACAGGGCAGGATCACTGAAGCTTTCTTT.

This chain joins TRBV3-1 (or the pseudogene TRBV3-2) and TRBJ1-1, with D possibly TRBD1 on 5 matching bases. The germline CDR1 and CDR2 sequences are LGHDT and YNNKEL (reference sequence). Trimming cost V 2 bases and J 1 base, with 11 bases left between them. The CDR3 loop spans 15 amino acids. The CDR3 bases are TGTGCCAGCAGCCAACAGGGTGCCCCGAACACTGAAGCTTTCTTT. Its protein is CASSQQGAPNTEAFF.

The CDR3 loop is CASPPGTGKFSNQPQHF. In DNA, the CDR3 is TGTGCCAGCCCACCCGGAACAGGGAAGTTTAGCAATCAGCCCCAGCATTTT. The rearrangement joins TRBV5-8 to TRBJ1-5; a possible D gene is TRBD1 (6 bases). Trimming removed 7 bases at V and 0 bases at J, with 20 bases between. The CDR3 extends over 17 amino acids. Germline V gene lookup returns CDR1 SGHTS and CDR2 YDEGEE.

V and J are TRBV5-5 and TRBJ2-3; the match to TRBD2 covers 13 bases. The ends lost 8 bases at V and 4 bases at J; junction bases unmatched: 7. Germline CDR1 and CDR2: SGHKS and YYEKEE (reference sequence). The CDR3 consists of 15 residues. The CDR3 bases are TGTGCCAGTAACACCGGGACTAGCGGGGCAGATACGCAGTATTTT. Residues: CASNTGTSGADTQYF.

This clone came up once. V usage is TRBV28 and J usage is TRBJ2-7, with 7 bases aligning to TRBD1. Germline assignment: CDR1 MDHEN and CDR2 SYDVKM. V was pared by 6 bases and J by 2 bases, with 4 bases of the junction left unmatched. This CDR3 spans 13 amino acids. CDR3 amino acids: CASSRTGAYEQYF. In DNA form, the CDR3 reads TGTGCCAGCAGCCGAACAGGGGCCTACGAGCAGTACTTC.

The chain has TRBV2 and TRBJ1-1; D is perhaps TRBD1 (5 bases). Deletions cut 6 bases from V and 0 bases from J, with 11 bases between. Germline lookup yields CDR1 SNHLY and CDR2 FYNNEI. This CDR3 has 14 residues. CDR3 amino acids: CASSLQALNTEAFF. CDR3 in DNA: TGTGCCAGCAGCTTACAGGCTTTGAACACTGAAGCTTTCTTT.

The chain has TRBV5-1 and TRBJ2-1; 7 bases agree with TRBD1. V was clipped by 0 bases and J by 3 bases; unmatched bases: 3. Germline-derived CDR1 and CDR2 are SGHRS and YFSETQ. The CDR3 extends over 15 amino acids. CDR3 sequence reads: CASSLEGAVYNEQFF. The CDR3 DNA reads as TGCGCCAGCAGCTTGGAGGGGGCTGTCTACAATGAGCAGTTCTTC.

This clone has just one count. V usage is TRBV7-9 and J usage is TRBJ2-7, with 14 bases fitting TRBD2. The ends lost 5 bases at V and 1 base at J; junction bases unmatched: 7. Per germline, CDR1 SEHNR and CDR2 FQNEAQ (reference sequence). This CDR3 has 17 residues. The CDR3 reads CASSTGLAGGLSYEQYF. The CDR3 nucleotides are TGTGCCAGCAGCACCGGACTAGCGGGGGGCCTATCCTACGAGCAGTACTTC.

The chain has TRBV7-8 and TRBJ2-7; 9 bases align to TRBD2. J was trimmed by 5 bases and V by 5 bases; bases with no gene match: 10. Looked up from germline, CDR1 is SGHVS and CDR2 is FQNEAQ. CDR3 size: 15 residues. For the CDR3, the DNA is TGTGCCAGCAGCCTCCTATCCGGGACTAGCAACGAGCAGTACTTC. It yields the protein CASSLLSGTSNEQYF.

This CDR3 reads CASRPGQVDYYNEQFF. The DNA for the CDR3 is TGCGCCAGCAGACCTGGACAGGTCGATTACTACAATGAGCAGTTCTTC. The V and J genes are TRBV5-1 and TRBJ2-1, with 7 bases identical to TRBD1. With V trimmed by 5 bases and J by 3 bases, 11 bases remained unmatched. CDR3 size: 16 residues. Germline-derived CDR1 and CDR2 are SGHRS and YFSETQ.

This clone was recorded a few times. The chain's CDR3 is CASSFLPNTEAFF. In DNA form, the CDR3 reads TGTGCCAGCAGCTTTCTACCCAACACTGAAGCTTTCTTT. V and J are TRBV7-8 and TRBJ1-1; D ambiguous. The CDR3 covers 13 residues. V lost 3 bases, J lost 2 bases, and 7 bases lay in between. Per the germline V gene, CDR1 is SGHVS and CDR2 is FQNEAQ.

The chain uses TRBV11-3 and TRBJ2-5, with TRBD1 identical over 9 bases. The trim removed 5 bases at V and 2 bases at J, leaving 6 bases unmatched. This CDR3 has 15 residues. CDR1 is SGHNT and CDR2 is YENEEA in the germline V gene. In DNA, the CDR3 is TGTGCCAGCAGCCAAGGACAGGGGAATCAAGAGACCCAGTACTTC. It translates to CASSQGQGNQETQYF.

The chain combines TRBV5-1 with TRBJ2-1, with 10 bases matching TRBD2. Germline V lookup: CDR1 SGHRS, CDR2 YFSETQ. There are 15 residues in the CDR3. J lost 9 bases, V lost 1 base, and 7 bases had no gene match. CDR3 loop: CASSLRSSGGSEQFF. DNA of the CDR3: TGCGCCAGCAGCTTGCGGTCTAGCGGGGGCAGTGAGCAGTTCTTC.

This clone was seen a handful of times. For the CDR3, the DNA is TGTGCCAGCAGACGCGATAACAATCAGCCCCAGCATTTT. Its translation is CASRRDNNQPQHF. J is TRBJ1-5 and V is TRBV2, with D unresolved. The CDR3 has 13 amino acids. V lost 6 bases to trimming and J lost 3 bases, with 9 bases between them. Germline values: CDR1 SNHLY, CDR2 FYNNEI.

The V and J genes are TRBV7-9 and TRBJ2-7; D possibly corresponds to TRBD1 (6 bases). Per the germline V gene, CDR1 is SEHNR and CDR2 is FQNEAQ (reference sequence). The V and J ends lost 7 bases and 6 bases respectively, with 19 bases between them. This CDR3 has 14 residues. The CDR3 is CASTLIGDTREQYF. The CDR3 nucleotides are TGTGCCAGCACCCTAATAGGGGACACCCGCGAGCAGTACTTC.

V and J are TRBV6-5 and TRBJ2-3, with D possibly being TRBD1 (6 bases). Germline V CDR1 and CDR2: MNHEY, SVGAGI. V was shortened by 0 bases and J by 2 bases, with 12 bases between the two germline ends. This CDR3 comprises 16 residues. DNA of the CDR3: TGTGCCAGCAGTTACTCGGGGACATTAGACACAGATACGCAGTATTTT. It codes for CASSYSGTLDTDTQYF.

The gene calls are TRBV2 and TRBJ2-7; no clear D. Trimming cost V 3 bases and J 0 bases, with 9 bases left between them. CDR3 length: 14 residues. Looked up from germline, CDR1 is SNHLY and CDR2 is FYNNEI. CDR3 sequence: CASSDSQFSYEQYF. As DNA, the CDR3 is TGTGCCAGCAGTGACAGTCAGTTCTCCTACGAGCAGTACTTC. Full variable domain (remainder filled in from reference TRBV2 and TRBJ2-7): EPEVTQTPSHQVTQMGQEVILRCVPISNHLYFYWYRQILGQKVEFLVSFYNNEISEKSEIFDDQFSVERPDGSNFTLKIRSTKLEDSAMYFCASSDSQFSYEQYFGPGTRLTVT.

The rearrangement uses TRBV7-3 and TRBJ2-3; 14 bases map to TRBD2. J was trimmed by 6 bases and V by 5 bases; bases with no gene match: 7. The V gene's germline CDR1 is SGHTA and CDR2 FQGTGA. CDR3 length: 16 residues. The CDR3 spells CASSPGTSGGQDTQYF. The CDR3 DNA sequence: TGTGCCAGCAGCCCAGGGACTAGCGGGGGTCAGGATACGCAGTATTTT.

The chain links TRBV11-3 to TRBJ2-7; D is unresolved. This CDR3 contains 14 residues. Trimming took off 1 base at V and 1 base at J, with 8 bases between the two ends. CDR1 SGHNT and CDR2 YENEEA come from the germline V gene. This chain's CDR3 is CASSLGGSSYEQYF. In DNA form, the CDR3 reads TGTGCCAGCAGCTTAGGAGGCAGTTCCTACGAGCAGTACTTC.

The chain is built from TRBV5-4 and TRBJ2-2; a weak D match, TRBD2 (6 bases). The V gene's germline CDR1 is SGHNT and CDR2 YYREEE (reference sequence). V was pared by 1 base and J by 1 base, with 11 bases between. The CDR3 extends over 16 amino acids. CDR3 region: CASSLSRGMNTGELFF. CDR3 DNA sequence: TGTGCCAGCAGCTTGTCCCGGGGGATGAACACCGGGGAGCTGTTTTTT.

The CDR3 coding sequence is TGTGCCAGTAGTATTACAACCAATCAGCCCCAGCATTTT. As protein: CASSITTNQPQHF. The chain recombines TRBV19 with TRBJ1-5; no reliable D call. Germline values: CDR1 LNHDA, CDR2 SQIVND (reference sequence). Trimming took off 3 bases at V and 3 bases at J, with 6 bases between the two ends. The CDR3 has 13 amino acids.

The table lists this clone with a count of one. The V and J genes are TRBV4-2 and TRBJ2-3; a weak D match, TRBD2 (6 bases). V dropped 6 bases and J dropped 2 bases, with 15 bases sitting between them. Germline lookup yields CDR1 LGHNA and CDR2 YNFKEQ. CDR3 size: 15 residues. This CDR3 is CASRERGGDTDTQYF. The CDR3 bases are TGTGCCAGCAGAGAGAGAGGAGGGGACACAGATACGCAGTATTTT.

The chain uses TRBV5-1 and TRBJ2-6, with 7 bases lining up with TRBD1. With V trimmed by 1 base and J by 0 bases, 13 bases remained unmatched. Germline CDR1 SGHRS, CDR2 YFSETQ. This CDR3 has 20 amino acids. CDR3 bases: TGCGCCAGCAGCTTGTCAGTTCAGGGACAGCCGAGCTCTGGGGCCAACGTCCTGACTTTC. It is translated as CASSLSVQGQPSSGANVLTF.

This chain links TRBV7-2 with TRBJ1-6; 9 nucleotides line up with TRBD1. Germline loops: CDR1 SGHTA, CDR2 FQGNSA. The CDR3 loop spans 13 amino acids. V dropped 5 bases and J dropped 15; count of bases not matched to a gene: 8. The CDR3 region has the DNA TGTGCCAGCAGCCAAGGGACAGGGTTCGACCTCCACTTT. It translates to CASSQGTGFDLHF.

The chain couples TRBV10-3 to TRBJ2-3; 7 nucleotides agree with TRBD2. Per the germline V gene, CDR1 is ENHRY and CDR2 is SYGVKD. The junction had 11 bases not matched to a gene; V was cut back by 10 bases and J by 1 base. The CDR3 runs to 15 residues. In nucleotides, the CDR3 is TGTGCCACAGGCCCCGGCGGGGGAGGCACAGATACGCAGTATTTT. This sequence encodes CATGPGGGGTDTQYF.

The J gene is TRBJ1-1, the V gene TRBV5-5; D possibly corresponds to TRBD1 (6 bases). V lost 4 bases and J lost 0, with 13 bases in between. CDR1 and CDR2 from the germline V gene are SGHKS and YYEKEE (reference sequence). The CDR3 has 15 amino acids. The DNA of the CDR3 is TGTGCCAGCAGCGGATGGACAGAAGTGAACACTGAAGCTTTCTTT. Translating it yields CASSGWTEVNTEAFF.

The gene calls are TRBV5-6 and TRBJ2-3; 8 nucleotides line up with TRBD2. Germline lookup yields CDR1 SGHDT and CDR2 YYEEEE. The CDR3 loop spans 15 amino acids. Unmatched junction bases numbered 5, after V lost 0 bases and J lost 5 bases. CDR3 sequence reads: CASSLGGLAGDTQYF. DNA for the CDR3: TGTGCCAGCAGCTTGGGTGGACTAGCAGGAGATACGCAGTATTTT.

The rearrangement links TRBV19 to TRBJ1-1; D is perhaps TRBD1 (6 bases). The CDR3 is 14 residues long. Germline-derived CDR1 and CDR2 are LNHDA and SQIVND (reference sequence). The germline V and J ends were trimmed by 3 bases and 0 bases, with 8 bases remaining between them. The CDR3 DNA sequence: TGTGCCAGTAGTATGGACAGCGTGAACACTGAAGCTTTCTTT. It translates to CASSMDSVNTEAFF.

The rearrangement links TRBV4-1 to TRBJ2-7; D call uncertain. Trimming removed 1 base from V and 2 bases from J, with 6 bases in between. The CDR3 is 13 residues long. Germline CDR1 reads MGHRA; CDR2 reads YSYEKL. DNA for the CDR3: TGCGCCAGCAGCCAAGCGGGTACCTACGAGCAGTACTTC. This codes for CASSQAGTYEQYF.